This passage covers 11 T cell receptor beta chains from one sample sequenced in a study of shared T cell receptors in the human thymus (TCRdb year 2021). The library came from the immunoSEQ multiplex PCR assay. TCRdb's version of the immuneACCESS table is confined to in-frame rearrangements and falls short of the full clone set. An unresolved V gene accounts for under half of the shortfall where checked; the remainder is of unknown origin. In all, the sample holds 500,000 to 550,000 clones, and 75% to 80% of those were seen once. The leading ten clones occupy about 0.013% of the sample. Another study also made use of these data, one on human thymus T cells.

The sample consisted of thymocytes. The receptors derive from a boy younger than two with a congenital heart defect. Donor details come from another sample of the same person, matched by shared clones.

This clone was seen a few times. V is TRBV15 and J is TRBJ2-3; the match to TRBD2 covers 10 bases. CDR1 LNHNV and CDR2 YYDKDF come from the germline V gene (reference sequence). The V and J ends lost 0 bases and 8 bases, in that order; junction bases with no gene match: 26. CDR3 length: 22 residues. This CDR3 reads CATSRDTSGRAPPPHGLGTQYF. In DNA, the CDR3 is TGTGCCACCAGCAGAGACACCAGCGGGAGGGCACCTCCGCCGCACGGATTGGGTACGCAGTATTTT.

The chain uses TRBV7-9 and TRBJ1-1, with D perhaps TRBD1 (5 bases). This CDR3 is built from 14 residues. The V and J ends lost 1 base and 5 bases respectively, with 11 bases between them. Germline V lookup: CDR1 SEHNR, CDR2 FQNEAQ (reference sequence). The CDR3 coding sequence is TGTGCCAGCAGCTTAGAGGCGGAGGGGACTGAAGCTTTCTTT. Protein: CASSLEAEGTEAFF.

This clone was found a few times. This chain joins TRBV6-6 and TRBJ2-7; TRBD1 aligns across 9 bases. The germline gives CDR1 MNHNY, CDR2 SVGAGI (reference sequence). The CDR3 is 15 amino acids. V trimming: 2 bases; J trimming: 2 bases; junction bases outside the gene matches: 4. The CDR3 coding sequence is TGTGCCAGCAGTTACGGGGGGACAGGGCCCTACGAGCAGTACTTC. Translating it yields CASSYGGTGPYEQYF.

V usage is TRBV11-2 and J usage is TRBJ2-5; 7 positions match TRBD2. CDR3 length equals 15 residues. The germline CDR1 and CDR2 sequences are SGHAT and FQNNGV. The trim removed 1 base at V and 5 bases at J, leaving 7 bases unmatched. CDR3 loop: CASSLVGGSRETQYF. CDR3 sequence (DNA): TGTGCCAGCAGCTTAGTTGGCGGGAGTAGGGAGACCCAGTACTTC.

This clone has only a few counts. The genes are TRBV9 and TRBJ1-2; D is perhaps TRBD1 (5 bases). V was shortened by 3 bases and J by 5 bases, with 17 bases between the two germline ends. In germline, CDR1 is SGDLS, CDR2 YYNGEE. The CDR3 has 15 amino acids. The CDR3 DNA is TGTGCCAGCAGCGATGGGCCCAAGGGGCGATATGGCTACACCTTC. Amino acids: CASSDGPKGRYGYTF.

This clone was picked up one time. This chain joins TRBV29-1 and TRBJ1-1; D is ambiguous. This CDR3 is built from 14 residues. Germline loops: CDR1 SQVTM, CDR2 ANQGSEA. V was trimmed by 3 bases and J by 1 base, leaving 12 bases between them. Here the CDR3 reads CSVDPAGQNTEAFF. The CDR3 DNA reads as TGCAGCGTTGATCCGGCAGGCCAGAACACTGAAGCTTTCTTT.

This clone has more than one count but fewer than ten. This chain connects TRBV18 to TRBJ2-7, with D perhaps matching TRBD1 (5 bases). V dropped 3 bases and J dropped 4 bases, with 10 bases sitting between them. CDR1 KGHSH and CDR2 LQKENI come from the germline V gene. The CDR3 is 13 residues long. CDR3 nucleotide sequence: TGTGCCAGCTCACCGGGGCGGTTATACGAGCAGTACTTC. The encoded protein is CASSPGRLYEQYF.

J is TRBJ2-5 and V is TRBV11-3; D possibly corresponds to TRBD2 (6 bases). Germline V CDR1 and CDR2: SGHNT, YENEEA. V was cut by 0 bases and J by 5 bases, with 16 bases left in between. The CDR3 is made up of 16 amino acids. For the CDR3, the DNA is TGTGCCAGCAGCTTAGATCTAAACCCGGGAGTCGAGACCCAGTACTTC. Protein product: CASSLDLNPGVETQYF.

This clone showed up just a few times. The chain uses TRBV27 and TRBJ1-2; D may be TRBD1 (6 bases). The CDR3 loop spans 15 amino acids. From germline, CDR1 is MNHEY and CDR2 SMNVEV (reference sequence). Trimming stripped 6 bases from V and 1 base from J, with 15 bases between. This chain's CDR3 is CASSSVGGLNYGYTF. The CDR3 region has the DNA TGTGCCAGCAGCAGCGTCGGGGGGCTTAACTATGGCTACACCTTC.

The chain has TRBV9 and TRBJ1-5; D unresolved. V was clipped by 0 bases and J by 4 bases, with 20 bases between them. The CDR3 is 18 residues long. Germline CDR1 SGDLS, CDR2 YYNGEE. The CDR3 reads CASSVVRSGYSKNQPQHF. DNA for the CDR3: TGTGCCAGCAGCGTAGTGAGGTCGGGGTACAGCAAAAATCAGCCCCAGCATTTT.

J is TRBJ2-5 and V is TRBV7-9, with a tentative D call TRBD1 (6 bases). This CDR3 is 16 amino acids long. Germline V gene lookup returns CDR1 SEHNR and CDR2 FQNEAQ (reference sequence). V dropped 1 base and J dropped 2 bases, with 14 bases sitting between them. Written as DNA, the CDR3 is TGTGCCAGCAGCTTAGGGGTAGAGAGGGGGCAAGAGACCCAGTACTTC. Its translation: CASSLGVERGQETQYF.